Following are 9 T cell receptor beta chains from one sample sequenced in a study of PD-1 blockade in classical Hodgkin lymphoma. Profiled with immunoSEQ multiplex PCR; TCRdb holds only in-frame clones, not every one. The table lists 25,000 to 35,000 clones, about 88% of them singletons. Time point given: cycle 4 day 1 (C4D1), after more than five weeks of nivolumab. Every patient experienced relapse after autologous stem cell transplantation, and brentuximab vedotin exposure varied. It was by magnetic negative selection that CD4+ T cells were purified from thawed PBMCs. Specimen: CD4+ T cells from blood, collected before the fourth cycle of nivolumab. All receptors come from a human donor with classical Hodgkin lymphoma.

The chain recombines TRBV5-1 with TRBJ1-1; 8 bases agree with TRBD1. Per the germline V gene, CDR1 is SGHRS and CDR2 is YFSETQ. V lost 4 bases, J lost 3 bases, and 5 bases stayed unmatched. This CDR3 is built from 14 residues. The CDR3 DNA sequence: TGCGCCAGCAGCCCTGGACAGGGTTACACTGAAGCTTTCTTT. It is translated as CASSPGQGYTEAFF.

The chain links TRBV6-1 to TRBJ2-6, with D perhaps matching TRBD1 or TRBD2 (5 bases each). V lost 2 bases and J lost 0, with 14 bases in between. Per germline, CDR1 MNHNS and CDR2 SASEGT. This CDR3 has 18 amino acids. In nucleotides, the CDR3 is TGTGCCAGCAGTGAAATACCCCCAGGGAGCTCTGGGGCCAACGTCCTGACTTTC. Its protein is CASSEIPPGSSGANVLTF.

V usage is TRBV28 and J usage is TRBJ1-5; 10 bases align to TRBD1. CDR3 length: 17 residues. The V gene end was trimmed by 6 bases and the J gene end by 5 bases; junction bases not matched to a gene: 13. Per the germline V gene, CDR1 is MDHEN and CDR2 is SYDVKM. This CDR3 reads CASSPNPRDRGYQPQHF. The CDR3 DNA is TGTGCCAGCAGCCCCAACCCAAGGGACAGGGGATATCAGCCCCAGCATTTT.

A single count supports this clone. The chain couples TRBV19 to TRBJ2-7; perhaps TRBD1 as D (6 bases). The CDR3 totals 13 residues. V dropped 9 bases and J dropped 0 bases, with 12 bases sitting between them. Germline assignment: CDR1 LNHDA and CDR2 SQIVND (reference sequence). CDR3 sequence reads: CASSDRRSYEQYF. DNA of the CDR3: TGTGCCAGCTCCGACAGGCGCTCCTACGAGCAGTACTTC.

The rearrangement joins TRBV28 to TRBJ2-3, with 8 nucleotides matching TRBD1. Germline CDR1 and CDR2: MDHEN and SYDVKM. The CDR3 loop spans 16 amino acids. V lost 3 bases to trimming and J lost 2 bases; unmatched junction nucleotides: 7. DNA of the CDR3: TGTGCCAGCAGTTTCCCCTACAGGGGGGTCACAGATACGCAGTATTTT. It yields the protein CASSFPYRGVTDTQYF.

This clone is a singleton in its sample. This sequence joins TRBV18 and TRBJ2-3, with TRBD1 matching 7 bases. CDR1 and CDR2 from the germline V gene are KGHSH and LQKENI. With V trimmed by 1 base and J by 1 base, 5 bases remained unmatched. The CDR3 loop spans 16 amino acids. CDR3 bases: TGTGCCAGCTCACCACGCAGGGACAGTCGCACAGATACGCAGTATTTT. Translating gives CASSPRRDSRTDTQYF.

This clone has more than one count but fewer than ten. The rearrangement links TRBV18 to TRBJ2-1; D gene ambiguous. Germline V gene sequence: CDR1 KGHSH, CDR2 LQKENI. V lost 1 base and J 9 bases, leaving 16 bases between the germline ends. The CDR3 sequence is 15 residues long. In DNA form, the CDR3 reads TGTGCCAGCTCACCACATCCCGCTAGGGTGGGTGAGCAGTTCTTC. It yields the protein CASSPHPARVGEQFF.

This sequence joins TRBV5-4 and TRBJ2-1, with 8 bases that match TRBD2. CDR3 length: 15 residues. The germline V gene has CDR1 SGHNT and CDR2 YYREEE (reference sequence). V was pared by 0 bases and J by 7 bases, with 6 bases of the junction left unmatched. CDR3 bases: TGTGCCAGCAGCTTGGTTGCGGGGGGATCAAATGAGCAGTTCTTC. Translation gives CASSLVAGGSNEQFF. Combining the CDR3 with reference TRBV5-4 and TRBJ2-1 gives the whole variable domain ETGVTQSPTHLIKTRGQQVTLRCSSQSGHNTVSWYQQALGQGPQFIFQYYREEENGRGNFPPRFSGLQFPNYSSELNVNALELDDSALYLCASSLVAGGSNEQFFGPGTRLTVL.

The rearrangement uses TRBV19 and TRBJ1-2, with D unresolved. Germline V gene data show CDR1 as LNHDA and CDR2 as SQIVND (reference sequence). The V end was cut by 3 bases, the J end by 5 bases, with 13 bases between. This CDR3 has 14 amino acids. The CDR3 reads CASSINGVLYGYTF. In DNA, the CDR3 is TGTGCCAGTAGTATTAACGGGGTTCTATATGGCTACACCTTC.